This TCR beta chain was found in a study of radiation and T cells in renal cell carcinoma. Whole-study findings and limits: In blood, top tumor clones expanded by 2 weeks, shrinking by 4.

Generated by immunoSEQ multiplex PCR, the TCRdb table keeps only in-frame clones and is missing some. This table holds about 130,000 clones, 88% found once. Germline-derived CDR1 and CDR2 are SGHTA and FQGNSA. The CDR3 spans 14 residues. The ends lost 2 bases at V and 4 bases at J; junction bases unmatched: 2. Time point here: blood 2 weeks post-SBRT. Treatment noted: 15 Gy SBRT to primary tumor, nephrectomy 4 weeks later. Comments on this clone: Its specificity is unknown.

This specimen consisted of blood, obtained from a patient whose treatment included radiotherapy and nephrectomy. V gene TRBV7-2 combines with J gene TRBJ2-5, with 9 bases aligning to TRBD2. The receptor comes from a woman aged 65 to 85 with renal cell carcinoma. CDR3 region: CASSLLAGIETQYF. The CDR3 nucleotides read TGTGCCAGCAGCTTACTAGCGGGGATAGAGACCCAGTACTTC.